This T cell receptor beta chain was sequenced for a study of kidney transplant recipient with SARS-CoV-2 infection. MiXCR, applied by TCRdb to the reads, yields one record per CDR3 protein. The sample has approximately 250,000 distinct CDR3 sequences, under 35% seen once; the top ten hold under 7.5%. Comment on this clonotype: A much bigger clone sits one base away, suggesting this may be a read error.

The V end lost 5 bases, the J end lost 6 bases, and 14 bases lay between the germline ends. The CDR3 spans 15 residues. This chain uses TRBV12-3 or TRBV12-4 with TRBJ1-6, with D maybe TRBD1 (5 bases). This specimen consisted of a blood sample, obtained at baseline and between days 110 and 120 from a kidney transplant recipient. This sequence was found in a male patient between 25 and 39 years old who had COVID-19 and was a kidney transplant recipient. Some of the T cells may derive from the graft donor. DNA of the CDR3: TGTGCCAGCAGTATACAGGAACAGGCTAATTCACCCCTCCACTTT. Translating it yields CASSIQEQANSPLHF.